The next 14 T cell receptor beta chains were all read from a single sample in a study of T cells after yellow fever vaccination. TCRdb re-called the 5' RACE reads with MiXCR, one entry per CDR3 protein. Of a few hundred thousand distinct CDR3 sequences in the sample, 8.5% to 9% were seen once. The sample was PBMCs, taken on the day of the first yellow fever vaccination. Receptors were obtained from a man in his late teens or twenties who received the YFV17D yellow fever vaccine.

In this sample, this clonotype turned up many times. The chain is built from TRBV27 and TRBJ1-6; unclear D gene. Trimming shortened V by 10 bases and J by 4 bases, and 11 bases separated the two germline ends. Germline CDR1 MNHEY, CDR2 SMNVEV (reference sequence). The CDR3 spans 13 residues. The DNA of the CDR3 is TGTGCCACGGGCAGGATTTATAATTCACCCCTCCACTTT. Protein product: CATGRIYNSPLHF.

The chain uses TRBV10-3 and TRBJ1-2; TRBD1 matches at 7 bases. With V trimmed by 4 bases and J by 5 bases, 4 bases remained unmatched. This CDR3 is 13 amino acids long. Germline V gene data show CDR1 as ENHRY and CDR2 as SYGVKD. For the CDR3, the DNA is TGTGCCATCAGTGCTGGACAGGTGTATGGCTACACCTTC. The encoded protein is CAISAGQVYGYTF.

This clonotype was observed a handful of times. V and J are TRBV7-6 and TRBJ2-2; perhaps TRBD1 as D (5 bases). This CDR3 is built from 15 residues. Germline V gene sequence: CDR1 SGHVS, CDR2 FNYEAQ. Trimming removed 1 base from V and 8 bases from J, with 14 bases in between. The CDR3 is CASSLGDSKGGELFF. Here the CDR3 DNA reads TGTGCCAGCAGCTTAGGAGACAGTAAGGGTGGGGAGCTGTTTTTT.

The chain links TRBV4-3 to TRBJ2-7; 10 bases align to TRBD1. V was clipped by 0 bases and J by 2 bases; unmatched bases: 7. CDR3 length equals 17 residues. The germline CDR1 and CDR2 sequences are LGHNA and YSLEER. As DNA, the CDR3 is TGCGCCAGCAGCCAAGAGTCCGGGACAGGGGTAACCTACGAGCAGTACTTC. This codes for CASSQESGTGVTYEQYF.

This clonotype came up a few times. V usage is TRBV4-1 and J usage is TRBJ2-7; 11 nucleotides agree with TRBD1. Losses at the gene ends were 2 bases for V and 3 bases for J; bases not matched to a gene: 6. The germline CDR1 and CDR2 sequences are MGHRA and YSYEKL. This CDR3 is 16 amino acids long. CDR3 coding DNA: TGCGCCAGCAGCCAACATCTGGGGACAGGGGGCTACGAGCAGTACGTC. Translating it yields CASSQHLGTGGYEQYV.

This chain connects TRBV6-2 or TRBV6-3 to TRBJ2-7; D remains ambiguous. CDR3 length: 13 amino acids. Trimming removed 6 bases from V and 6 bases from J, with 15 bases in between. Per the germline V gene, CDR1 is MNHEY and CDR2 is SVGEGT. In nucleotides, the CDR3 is TGTGCCAGCAGGCGAGAGGCCCTGGGCGAGCAGTACTTC. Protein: CASRREALGEQYF.

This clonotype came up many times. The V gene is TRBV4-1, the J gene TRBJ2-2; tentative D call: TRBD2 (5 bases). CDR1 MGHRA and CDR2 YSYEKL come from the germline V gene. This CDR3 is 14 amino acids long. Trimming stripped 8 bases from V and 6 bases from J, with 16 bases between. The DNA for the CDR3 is TGCGCCAGCTTAAACCCGCGGGTATCCGGGGAGCTGTTTTTT. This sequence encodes CASLNPRVSGELFF.

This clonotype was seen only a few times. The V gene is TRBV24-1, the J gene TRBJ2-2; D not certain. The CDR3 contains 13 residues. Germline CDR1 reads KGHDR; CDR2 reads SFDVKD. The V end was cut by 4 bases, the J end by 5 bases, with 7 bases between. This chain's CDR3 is CATSDLRTGELFF. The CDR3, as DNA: TGTGCCACCAGTGACTTGCGGACCGGGGAGCTGTTTTTT.

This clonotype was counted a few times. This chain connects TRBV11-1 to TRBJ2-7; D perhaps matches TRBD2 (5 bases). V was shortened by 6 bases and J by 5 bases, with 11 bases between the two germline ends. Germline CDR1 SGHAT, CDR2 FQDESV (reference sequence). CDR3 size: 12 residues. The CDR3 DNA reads TGTGCCAGCAGTTACGCGGGTCACGAGCAGTACGTC. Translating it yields CASSYAGHEQYV.

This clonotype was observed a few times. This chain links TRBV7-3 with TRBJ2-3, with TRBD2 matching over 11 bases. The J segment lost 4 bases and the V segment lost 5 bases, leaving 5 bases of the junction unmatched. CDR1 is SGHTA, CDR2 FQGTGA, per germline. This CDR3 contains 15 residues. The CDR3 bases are TGTGCCAGCAGCCCCCTAGCGGGGGGCGCAGATACGCAGTATTTT. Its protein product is CASSPLAGGADTQYF.

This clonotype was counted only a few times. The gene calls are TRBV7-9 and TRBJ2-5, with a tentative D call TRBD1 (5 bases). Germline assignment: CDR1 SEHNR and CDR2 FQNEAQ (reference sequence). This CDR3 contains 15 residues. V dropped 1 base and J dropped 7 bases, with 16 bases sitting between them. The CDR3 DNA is TGTGCCAGCAGCTTAGGATGGGGCCCTCTGGGGACCCAGTACTTC. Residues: CASSLGWGPLGTQYF. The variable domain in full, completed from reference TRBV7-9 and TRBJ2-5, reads DTGVSQNPRHKITKRGQNVTFRCDPISEHNRLYWYRQTLGQGPEFLTYFQNEAQLEKSRLLSDRFSAERPKGSFSTLEIQRTEQGDSAMYLCASSLGWGPLGTQYFGPGTRLLVL.

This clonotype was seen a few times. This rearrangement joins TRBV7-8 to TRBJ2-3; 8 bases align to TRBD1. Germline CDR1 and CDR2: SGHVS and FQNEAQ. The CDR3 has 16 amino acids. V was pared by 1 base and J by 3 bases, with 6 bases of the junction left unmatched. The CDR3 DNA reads TGTGCCAGCAGCTTAGATCGGGACAGGCCGACAGATACGCAGTATTTT. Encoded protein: CASSLDRDRPTDTQYF.

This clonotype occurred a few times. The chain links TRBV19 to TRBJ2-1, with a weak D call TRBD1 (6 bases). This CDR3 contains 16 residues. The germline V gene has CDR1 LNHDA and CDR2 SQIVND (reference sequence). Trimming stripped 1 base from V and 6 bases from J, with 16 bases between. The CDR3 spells CASSIASQGAFNEQFF. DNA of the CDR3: TGTGCCAGTAGTATAGCCTCACAGGGCGCCTTCAATGAGCAGTTCTTC. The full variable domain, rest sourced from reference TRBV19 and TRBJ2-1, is DGGITQSPKYLFRKEGQNVTLSCEQNLNHDAMYWYRQDPGQGLRLIYYSQIVNDFQKGDIAEGYSVSREKKESFPLTVTSAQKNPTAFYLCASSIASQGAFNEQFFGPGTRLTVL.

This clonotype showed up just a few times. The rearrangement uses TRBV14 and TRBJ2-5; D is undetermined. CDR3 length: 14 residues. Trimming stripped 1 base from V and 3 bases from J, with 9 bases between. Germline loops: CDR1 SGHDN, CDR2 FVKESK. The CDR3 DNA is TGTGCCAGCAGCCAAGTAGGGCTAAAAGAGACCCAGTACTTC. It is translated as CASSQVGLKETQYF. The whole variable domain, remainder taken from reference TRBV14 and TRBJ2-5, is EAGVTQFPSHSVIEKGQTVTLRCDPISGHDNLYWYRRVMGKEIKFLLHFVKESKQDESGMPNNRFLAERTGGTYSTLKVQPAELEDSGVYFCASSQVGLKETQYFGPGTRLLVL.